Below, one T cell receptor (beta chain) is given with its context. This entry comes from a study of blood T cell repertoires in COVID-19. Study-wide background: The samples span acute and convalescent COVID-19 from the United States, Italy and Spain. T cells, B-cell-depleted T cells, or PBMCs provided the cDNA or gDNA that served as material.

The CDR3 is made up of 13 amino acids. Germline-derived CDR1 and CDR2 are MGHRA and YSYEKL. Unmatched junction bases numbered 2, after V lost 3 bases and J lost 8 bases. Authors' processing steps: By means of reference gene primer amplification, nucleated cell counts were estimated. Here immunoSEQ multiplex PCR was the method, and the copy in TCRdb shows in-frame clones only, minus some. For V, J and clone size, that table is used; D and trimming come from the DNA. The sample includes 300,000 to 400,000 clones, more than 85% of them seen just once. The chain combines TRBV4-1 with TRBJ2-2; 8 bases are a match to TRBD2. The TCR was taken from a human donor in a cohort sampled during active COVID-19. Sequencing was carried out using peripheral blood. As DNA, the CDR3 is TGCGCCAGCAGCCAGGTAGCGGGAGGGGAGCTGTTTTTT. Translated: CASSQVAGGELFF.